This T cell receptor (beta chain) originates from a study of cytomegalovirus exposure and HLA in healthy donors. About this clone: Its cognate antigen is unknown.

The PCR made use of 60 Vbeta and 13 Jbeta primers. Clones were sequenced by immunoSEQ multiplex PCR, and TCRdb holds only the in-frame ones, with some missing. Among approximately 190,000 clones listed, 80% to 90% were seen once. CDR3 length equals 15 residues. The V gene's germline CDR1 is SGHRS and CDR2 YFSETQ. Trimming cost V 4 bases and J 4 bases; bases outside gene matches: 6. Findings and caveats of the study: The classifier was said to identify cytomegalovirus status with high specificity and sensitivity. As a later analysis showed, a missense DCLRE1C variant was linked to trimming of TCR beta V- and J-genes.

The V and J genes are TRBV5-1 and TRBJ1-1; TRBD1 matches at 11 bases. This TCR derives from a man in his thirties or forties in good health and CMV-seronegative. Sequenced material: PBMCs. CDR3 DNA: TGCGCCAGCAGCCCGGGGACAGGGGGTTTCACTGAAGCTTTCTTT. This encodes CASSPGTGGFTEAFF.